The sequence of this T cell receptor (beta chain) was determined in a study of shared clonotypes between healthy human individuals (dated by TCRdb to 2018 to 2020). Context from the whole study: A couple of women and a few men aged 18 to 49 years were included in the cohort. Per donor, three plates each were used for CD4 naive and CD4 memory, two for CD8 naive, and one for CD8 memory. To estimate repertoire size and how much clonotypes are shared between individuals, the study performed deep sequencing of blood TCR repertoires from five healthy adults. To increase sequencing depth and limit assay-specific biases, TCR repertoire library preparation and sequencing were carried out by different laboratories using diverse techniques. Leukapheresis yielded between about 0.9 and 10 billion PBMCs per donor.

The cysteine opens and the phenylalanine closes a CDR3 of 14 amino acids. Left in the record is the CDR3 DNA by itself, 42 bases read in frame from the first base. For CDR1 and CDR2, the germline V gene lists SGDLS and YYNGEE. The trim is 0 bases for V and 5 bases for J, with a gap of 12 bases between the germline ends. Using the deep immunoSEQ assay, multiplex PCR amplified TCR CDR3 regions from genomic DNA. Extracted genomic DNA from each cell subset was distributed evenly across all wells of several immunoSEQ 96-well plates, and each plate was treated as a replicate. For sorted subsets, each replicate PCR was loaded with roughly 200 ng genomic DNA, equivalent to some 31,000 T cell genomes. The purified libraries were quantified using a Qubit 3.0 fluorometer, sized with a Bioanalyzer 2100, and then quantified again using the KAPA Library Quantification kit. Every immunoSEQ 96-well plate was sequenced on a separate single-read 150-cycle Illumina NextSeq 550 flow cell. The authors processed their data as follows. The immunoSEQ output contained only junctional sequences without quality scores, so filtering could not match that applied to full-length reads. To assign V/J genes and CDR3, sequences were annotated against IMGT germline references using PyIR, a Python wrapper for IgBLAST v1.9. Any read was removed if the V/J assignment was weak (E-value above 1e-6), the CDR3 was missing, or the read contained stop codons, out-of-frame junctions, or ambiguous translated residues. V3J clonotypes were defined as sequences sharing the same inferred V gene, J gene, and CDR3 amino acid sequence. Percentage overlap between repertoires was computed as shared unique clonotypes divided by the size of the smaller repertoire. Repertoire richness was assessed with RTK rarefaction, the Chao1 estimator, and Recon v2.1 estimates of unobserved clonotypes. For all TCRbeta clonotypes obtained by the gDNA method from several donors, generation probabilities were computed with OLGA. The clones in this table, taken by TCRdb from immuneACCESS, are in-frame only. Not every clone is retained; where verified, under half of the shortfall comes from an unresolved V gene, and the cause of the rest is unknown. That table gives V, J and clone size, and the DNA gave D and trimming. The sample table lists some 2.1 million clones, just under 95% of them with a count of one. Jointly, the top ten make up 1.5% to 2% of the sample.

Summary of the overall study and its limitations: Naive subsets generally had larger estimated clonotype richness than memory subsets. Sharing across several donors was observed for around 5% of naive CD4, 3% to 3.5% of naive CD8, about 2.3% of memory CD4, and roughly 0.43% of memory CD8 clonotypes. Incomplete sequencing was indicated by rarefaction of sorted-subset datasets, despite the large sequencing depth. Sampling was limited to blood, and TCR repertoires in tissue likely differ from TCR repertoires in blood. Compared with non-shared clonotypes, the clonotypes found in all four sorted-subset donors had higher generation probabilities. Because the study included a small number of donors, the genetic and exposure-history diversity represented was limited. Based on pairwise subsampling, the degree of clonotype sharing among donors was expected to be affected by sequencing depth.

A word on this clone: What this receptor recognizes is not known. It has no much larger one-base neighbor in the sample; base qualities were not kept.

For the CD8 naive samples, CD45RO-negative cells were positively selected for CCR7, yielding a CD45RA+CCR7+ population from which TemRA cells were excluded. The donors were healthy, HIV-negative adults with no recently reported acute infections or vaccinations. Only Caucasian adults living in Nashville, Tennessee, USA were represented among the donors. After blood collection by leukapheresis, PBMCs were isolated using Ficoll-Histopaque density gradient centrifugation and then cryopreserved in the vapor phase of liquid nitrogen. Analytical flow cytometry was used to check the purity and quantity of each magnetically sorted T cell population. Genomic DNA was isolated from each sorted fraction and quantified by UV absorbance on a Nanodrop 2000c.

The specimen sequenced was naive CD8+ T cells from PBMCs. The cell subset or site label corresponds to: CD45RA+CCR7+. The clonotype was recovered from a man between 18 and 35 years old in good health. Some clones in this sample may be carry-over from other donors' samples. The chain is encoded by TRBV9 joined to TRBJ2-7, with TRBD2 as a weak D call on 5 bases. DNA sequence: TGTGCCAGCAGCGTAGACTCTGCGGGTAACGAGCAGTACTTC. The resulting protein is CASSVDSAGNEQYF.